This is a list of T cell receptor beta chains from one sample in a study of OX40 agonist ivuxolimab in advanced cancers. Assay used: immunoSEQ multiplex PCR; TCRdb lists only in-frame clones, some missing. The sample carries over 50,000 clones, 92% recorded once. The sequences come from CD4+ or CD8+ T cells sorted from blood, collected in a trial of the OX40 agonist ivuxolimab. The source is an adult with an advanced solid tumor such as melanoma, head and neck, liver or kidney cancer. The CDR3 runs from the conserved cysteine through the conserved F or W. The D gene is left open where the match is weak. Rows may omit the clone size; those that give it use once, few, many or a size class.

cdr3_aa: CASSLSAGGQETQYF
cdr3_nt: TGTGCCAGCAGCCTCTCAGCGGGGGGACAAGAGACCCAGTACTTC
j_call: TRBJ2-5
cdr3_length: 15
d_call: TRBD2
clone_size: -
v_call: TRBV9

cdr3_aa: CASSPLGGALYEQYF
cdr3_nt: TGTGCCAGCAGTCCTCTGGGGGGGGCCCTCTACGAGCAGTACTTC
j_call: TRBJ2-7
cdr3_length: 15
d_call: -
clone_size: once
v_call: TRBV27

cdr3_aa: CASSFYRGNNEQFF
cdr3_nt: TGCGCCAGCAGCTTTTACAGGGGGAACAATGAGCAGTTCTTC
j_call: TRBJ2-1
cdr3_length: 14
d_call: TRBD1
clone_size: -
v_call: TRBV5-1

cdr3_aa: CSVVSETQYF
cdr3_nt: TGCAGCGTTGTTTCAGAGACCCAGTACTTC
j_call: TRBJ2-5
cdr3_length: 10
d_call: -
clone_size: -
v_call: TRBV29-1

cdr3_aa: CASSPGTGGNSPLHF
cdr3_nt: TGTGCCAGCAGCCCAGGGACAGGGGGTAATTCACCCCTCCACTTT
j_call: TRBJ1-6
cdr3_length: 15
d_call: TRBD1
clone_size: -
v_call: TRBV5-5

cdr3_aa: CASSLDRAYEQYF
cdr3_nt: TGTGCCAGCAGCTTAGACAGGGCCTACGAGCAGTACTTC
j_call: TRBJ2-7
cdr3_length: 13
d_call: -
clone_size: -
v_call: TRBV7-9

cdr3_aa: CASSIGAGVWTGELFF
cdr3_nt: TGTGCCAGTAGTATAGGAGCGGGGGTATGGACCGGGGAGCTGTTTTTT
j_call: TRBJ2-2
cdr3_length: 16
d_call: TRBD2
clone_size: -
v_call: TRBV19

cdr3_aa: CASSAHRVGTEAFF
cdr3_nt: TGTGCCAGCAGCGCACACAGGGTAGGGACTGAAGCTTTCTTT
j_call: TRBJ1-1
cdr3_length: 14
d_call: -
clone_size: -
v_call: TRBV9

cdr3_aa: CSVIGLAGAPTSTDTQYF
cdr3_nt: TGCAGCGTTATCGGACTAGCGGGAGCCCCCACTAGCACAGATACGCAGTATTTT
j_call: TRBJ2-3
cdr3_length: 18
d_call: TRBD2
clone_size: -
v_call: TRBV29-1

cdr3_aa: CSVEDNRETYEQYF
cdr3_nt: TGCAGCGTTGAAGATAATCGGGAGACCTACGAGCAGTACTTC
j_call: TRBJ2-7
cdr3_length: 14
d_call: -
clone_size: -
v_call: TRBV29-1

cdr3_aa: CASSSRGERVDTQYF
cdr3_nt: TGTGCCAGCAGCTCAAGGGGGGAGCGCGTAGATACGCAGTATTTT
j_call: TRBJ2-3
cdr3_length: 15
d_call: -
clone_size: -
v_call: TRBV9

cdr3_aa: CASSLGTAGNTIYF
cdr3_nt: TGCGCCAGCAGCTTGGGGACAGCTGGAAACACCATATATTTT
j_call: TRBJ1-3
cdr3_length: 14
d_call: -
clone_size: -
v_call: TRBV5-1

cdr3_aa: CASSLDPGPYEQYF
cdr3_nt: TGTGCCAGCAGCTTAGACCCGGGCCCATACGAGCAGTACTTC
j_call: TRBJ2-7
cdr3_length: 14
d_call: -
clone_size: -
v_call: TRBV11-2

cdr3_aa: CASSDPQVLSSSTDTQYF
cdr3_nt: TGTGCCAGCAGTGACCCACAGGTCCTAAGTTCTAGCACAGATACGCAGTATTTT
j_call: TRBJ2-3
cdr3_length: 18
d_call: -
clone_size: -
v_call: TRBV2

cdr3_aa: CASSLWGVNTEAFF
cdr3_nt: TGCGCCAGCAGCTTGTGGGGGGTCAACACTGAAGCTTTCTTT
j_call: TRBJ1-1
cdr3_length: 14
d_call: -
clone_size: -
v_call: TRBV5-1

cdr3_aa: CSVEVRGSTDTQYF
cdr3_nt: TGCAGCGTTGAAGTCCGGGGAAGCACAGATACGCAGTATTTT
j_call: TRBJ2-3
cdr3_length: 14
d_call: -
clone_size: -
v_call: TRBV29-1

cdr3_aa: CASSPGTSVSFSYNEQFF
cdr3_nt: TGTGCCAGTAGTCCCGGGACTAGCGTGAGCTTCTCCTACAATGAGCAGTTCTTC
j_call: TRBJ2-1
cdr3_length: 18
d_call: TRBD2
clone_size: once
v_call: TRBV19

cdr3_aa: CASSLAPSGSHNEQFF
cdr3_nt: TGTGCCAGCAGCTTAGCGCCGAGCGGGAGCCACAATGAGCAGTTCTTC
j_call: TRBJ2-1
cdr3_length: 16
d_call: TRBD2
clone_size: -
v_call: TRBV7-6

cdr3_aa: CATLRDNSYEQYF
cdr3_nt: TGTGCCACCCTACGGGACAACTCCTACGAGCAGTACTTC
j_call: TRBJ2-7
cdr3_length: 13
d_call: -
clone_size: -
v_call: TRBV10-3

cdr3_aa: CASSLEPGYNEQFF
cdr3_nt: TGTGCCAGCAGCTTAGAACCGGGATACAATGAGCAGTTCTTC
j_call: TRBJ2-1
cdr3_length: 14
d_call: -
clone_size: -
v_call: TRBV7-6

cdr3_aa: CAISELAGGDRGEQYF
cdr3_nt: TGTGCCATCAGTGAATTAGCGGGAGGGGACCGAGGCGAGCAGTACTTC
j_call: TRBJ2-7
cdr3_length: 16
d_call: TRBD2
clone_size: -
v_call: TRBV10-3

cdr3_aa: CASSKCGTGGCEQYF
cdr3_nt: TGTGCCAGCAGTAAGTGCGGGACAGGGGGTTGCGAGCAGTACTTC
j_call: TRBJ2-7
cdr3_length: 15
d_call: TRBD1
clone_size: once
v_call: TRBV6-6

cdr3_aa: CASSSPVGGWSGELFF
cdr3_nt: TGTGCCAGCAGTTCACCGGTTGGGGGTTGGTCCGGGGAGCTGTTTTTT
j_call: TRBJ2-2
cdr3_length: 16
d_call: -
clone_size: -
v_call: TRBV7-9

cdr3_aa: CASSSRLAGVTDTQYF
cdr3_nt: TGCGCCAGCAGCTCACGACTAGCGGGAGTAACCGATACGCAGTATTTT
j_call: TRBJ2-3
cdr3_length: 16
d_call: TRBD2
clone_size: -
v_call: TRBV5-1

cdr3_aa: CSVQGHEHPGFNEQFF
cdr3_nt: TGCAGCGTTCAGGGACACGAACACCCAGGGTTCAATGAGCAGTTCTTC
j_call: TRBJ2-1
cdr3_length: 16
d_call: -
clone_size: -
v_call: TRBV29-1

cdr3_aa: CASSPLGTGVGVTEAFF
cdr3_nt: TGCGCCAGCAGCCCTCTGGGGACAGGGGTCGGGGTCACTGAAGCTTTCTTT
j_call: TRBJ1-1
cdr3_length: 17
d_call: TRBD1
clone_size: -
v_call: TRBV4-1

cdr3_aa: CASSVGGELFF
cdr3_nt: TGTGCCAGCAGCGTAGGGGGGGAGCTGTTTTTT
j_call: TRBJ2-2
cdr3_length: 11
d_call: -
clone_size: -
v_call: TRBV9

cdr3_aa: CASSLSDPIFRYEQYF
cdr3_nt: TGTGCCAGCAGCTTAAGCGACCCAATTTTTCGATACGAGCAGTACTTC
j_call: TRBJ2-7
cdr3_length: 16
d_call: -
clone_size: -
v_call: TRBV7-9

cdr3_aa: CASSFGSGTYEQYF
cdr3_nt: TGTGCCAGCAGCTTTGGTAGCGGCACCTACGAGCAGTACTTC
j_call: TRBJ2-7
cdr3_length: 14
d_call: -
clone_size: few
v_call: TRBV7-3

cdr3_aa: CASSEGTYSNQPQHF
cdr3_nt: TGCGCCAGCAGTGAGGGGACCTATAGCAATCAGCCCCAGCATTTT
j_call: TRBJ1-5
cdr3_length: 15
d_call: -
clone_size: -
v_call: TRBV10-2

cdr3_aa: CASSVGGQSMNTEAFF
cdr3_nt: TGTGCCAGCAGCGTAGGAGGACAGAGTATGAACACTGAAGCTTTCTTT
j_call: TRBJ1-1
cdr3_length: 16
d_call: -
clone_size: -
v_call: TRBV9

cdr3_aa: CASSLEDRGSRYGYTF
cdr3_nt: TGTGCCAGCAGCTTGGAGGACAGGGGAAGTAGGTATGGCTACACCTTC
j_call: TRBJ1-2
cdr3_length: 16
d_call: TRBD1
clone_size: -
v_call: TRBV7-9

cdr3_aa: CASSTSGTPNTEAFF
cdr3_nt: TGTGCCAGTAGTACGTCCGGGACACCGAACACTGAAGCTTTCTTT
j_call: TRBJ1-1
cdr3_length: 15
d_call: -
clone_size: -
v_call: TRBV19

cdr3_aa: CASSFSGTGNYGYTF
cdr3_nt: TGTGCCAGCAGCTTTTCCGGGACGGGAAACTATGGCTACACCTTC
j_call: TRBJ1-2
cdr3_length: 15
d_call: -
clone_size: -
v_call: TRBV5-6

cdr3_aa: CASSFLRVWVTEAFF
cdr3_nt: TGTGCCAGCAGCTTCCTCAGGGTGTGGGTGACTGAAGCTTTCTTT
j_call: TRBJ1-1
cdr3_length: 15
d_call: -
clone_size: -
v_call: TRBV7-2

cdr3_aa: CASRTGTGPSGNTIYF
cdr3_nt: TGTGCCAGTAGGACCGGGACAGGGCCCTCTGGAAACACCATATATTTT
j_call: TRBJ1-3
cdr3_length: 16
d_call: TRBD1
clone_size: -
v_call: TRBV19

cdr3_aa: CASSPRGGRDYGYTF
cdr3_nt: TGTGCCAGCAGTCCCCGAGGGGGTCGGGACTATGGCTACACCTTC
j_call: TRBJ1-2
cdr3_length: 15
d_call: -
clone_size: -
v_call: TRBV28

cdr3_aa: CASTPRAKHYNEQFF
cdr3_nt: TGTGCCAGTACCCCGAGGGCTAAACATTACAATGAGCAGTTCTTC
j_call: TRBJ2-1
cdr3_length: 15
d_call: -
clone_size: -
v_call: TRBV19

cdr3_aa: CASSEGDEKLFF
cdr3_nt: TGTGCCAGCAGCGAAGGGGATGAAAAACTGTTTTTT
j_call: TRBJ1-4
cdr3_length: 12
d_call: -
clone_size: -
v_call: TRBV5-4

cdr3_aa: CASSLTGPSGANVLTF
cdr3_nt: TGTGCCAGCAGTTTAACAGGACCGTCGGGGGCCAACGTCCTGACTTTC
j_call: TRBJ2-6
cdr3_length: 16
d_call: -
clone_size: once
v_call: TRBV27

cdr3_aa: CASSYWGTQYF
cdr3_nt: TGTGCCAGCAGTTACTGGGGGACCCAGTACTTC
j_call: TRBJ2-5
cdr3_length: 11
d_call: -
clone_size: -
v_call: TRBV6-5

cdr3_aa: CASSEGLADSNEQFF
cdr3_nt: TGTGCCAGCAGTGAGGGACTAGCGGACTCCAATGAGCAGTTCTTC
j_call: TRBJ2-1
cdr3_length: 15
d_call: TRBD2
clone_size: -
v_call: TRBV6-4

cdr3_aa: CASSPGRQVNTGELFF
cdr3_nt: TGTGCCAGCAGCCCCGGAAGACAGGTGAACACCGGGGAGCTGTTTTTT
j_call: TRBJ2-2
cdr3_length: 16
d_call: -
clone_size: -
v_call: TRBV7-3

cdr3_aa: CASSQEGAGSNQPQHF
cdr3_nt: TGTGCCAGCAGCCAAGAGGGGGCAGGGAGCAATCAGCCCCAGCATTTT
j_call: TRBJ1-5
cdr3_length: 16
d_call: -
clone_size: -
v_call: TRBV4-2

cdr3_aa: CASSVGTATEAFF
cdr3_nt: TGTGCCAGCAGCGTAGGTACGGCCACTGAAGCTTTCTTT
j_call: TRBJ1-1
cdr3_length: 13
d_call: -
clone_size: -
v_call: TRBV9

cdr3_aa: CASSLAGVGTEAFF
cdr3_nt: TGCGCCAGCAGCCTCGCGGGGGTGGGTACTGAAGCTTTCTTT
j_call: TRBJ1-1
cdr3_length: 14
d_call: -
clone_size: -
v_call: TRBV4-1

cdr3_aa: CASSQGPGLAYEQYF
cdr3_nt: TGCGCCAGCAGCCAAGGCCCTGGACTAGCCTACGAGCAGTACTTC
j_call: TRBJ2-7
cdr3_length: 15
d_call: TRBD2
clone_size: -
v_call: TRBV4-1

cdr3_aa: CASSSIREAQETQYF
cdr3_nt: TGTGCCAGCAGCTCGATACGGGAGGCCCAAGAGACCCAGTACTTC
j_call: TRBJ2-5
cdr3_length: 15
d_call: TRBD2
clone_size: -
v_call: TRBV11-2

cdr3_aa: CASSDSAATGELFF
cdr3_nt: TGTGCCAGCAGTGACTCGGCGGCGACCGGGGAGCTGTTTTTT
j_call: TRBJ2-2
cdr3_length: 14
d_call: -
clone_size: -
v_call: TRBV6-4

cdr3_aa: CASSHQWDLTDTQYF
cdr3_nt: TGCGCCAGCAGCCACCAATGGGACCTAACAGATACGCAGTATTTT
j_call: TRBJ2-3
cdr3_length: 15
d_call: -
clone_size: -
v_call: TRBV4-1

cdr3_aa: CASSFSEGNSPLHF
cdr3_nt: TGTGCCAGCAGTTTTTCCGAGGGGAATTCACCCCTCCACTTT
j_call: TRBJ1-6
cdr3_length: 14
d_call: -
clone_size: -
v_call: TRBV6-6

cdr3_aa: CAWSVRGYSNQPQHF
cdr3_nt: TGTGCCTGGAGTGTCCGGGGGTATAGCAATCAGCCCCAGCATTTT
j_call: TRBJ1-5
cdr3_length: 15
d_call: -
clone_size: -
v_call: TRBV30

cdr3_aa: CPKGGAGLLDTQYF
cdr3_nt: TGTCCAAAGGGAGGAGCGGGGCTGTTAGATACGCAGTATTTT
j_call: TRBJ2-3
cdr3_length: 14
d_call: TRBD2
clone_size: -
v_call: TRBV6-6

cdr3_aa: CASSIDRGKVSGELFF
cdr3_nt: TGTGCCAGTAGTATAGATCGCGGGAAGGTCTCCGGGGAGCTGTTTTTT
j_call: TRBJ2-2
cdr3_length: 16
d_call: -
clone_size: -
v_call: TRBV19

cdr3_aa: CADPSSYEQYF
cdr3_nt: TGTGCTGACCCTTCCTCCTACGAGCAGTACTTC
j_call: TRBJ2-7
cdr3_length: 11
d_call: -
clone_size: -
v_call: TRBV30